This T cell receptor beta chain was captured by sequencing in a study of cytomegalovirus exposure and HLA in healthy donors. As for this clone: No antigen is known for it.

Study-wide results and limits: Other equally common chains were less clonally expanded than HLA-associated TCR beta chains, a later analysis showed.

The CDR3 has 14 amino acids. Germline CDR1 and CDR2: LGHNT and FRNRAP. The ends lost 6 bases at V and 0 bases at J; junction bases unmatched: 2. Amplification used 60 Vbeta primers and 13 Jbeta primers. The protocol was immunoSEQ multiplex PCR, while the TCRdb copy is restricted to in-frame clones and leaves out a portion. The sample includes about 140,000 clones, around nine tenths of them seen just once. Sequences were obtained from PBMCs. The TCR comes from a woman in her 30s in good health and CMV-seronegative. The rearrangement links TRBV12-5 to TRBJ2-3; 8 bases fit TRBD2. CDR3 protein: CASGAGGSTDTQYF. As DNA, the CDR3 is TGTGCTAGTGGGGCGGGGGGCAGCACAGATACGCAGTATTTT.